What follows describes a single TCR beta chain. This entry is derived from a study of follicular helper T cells after annual influenza vaccination. Study information: Sampling occurred days 0, 7 and 28 after each influenza vaccination. Across the 2013-2014, 2014-2015 and 2015-2016 vaccination seasons, some subjects were resampled.

Indicated time point: 2015-2016 season, pre-vaccination. Community-dwelling subjects without influenza vaccination in the prior 6 months were enrolled. Between about 40 and 100 mL of blood was drawn per time point. The CDR3 consists of 13 residues. V lost 7 bases, J lost 2 bases, and 12 bases lay in between. Per the germline V gene, CDR1 is SQVTM and CDR2 is ANQGSEA. Sequenced by immunoSEQ multiplex PCR; TCRdb stores in-frame clones only, minus some. The sample shows 450 to 500 clones, over 75% of them seen only once. This chain joins TRBV29-1 and TRBJ2-1; D ambiguous. This material consisted of CXCR5+ CD38+ circulating T follicular helper cells from blood, taken on the day of influenza vaccination. The sample's subset: circulating Tfh, non-naive CD4+CXCR5+PD-1+ (ICOS+CD38+ or ICOS-CD38-). The TCR sequence derives from an adult who received the influenza vaccine. CDR3 coding DNA: TGCAGCGGGCGGTATTCTGCCTACAATGAGCAGTTCTTC. Amino acid sequence: CSGRYSAYNEQFF.